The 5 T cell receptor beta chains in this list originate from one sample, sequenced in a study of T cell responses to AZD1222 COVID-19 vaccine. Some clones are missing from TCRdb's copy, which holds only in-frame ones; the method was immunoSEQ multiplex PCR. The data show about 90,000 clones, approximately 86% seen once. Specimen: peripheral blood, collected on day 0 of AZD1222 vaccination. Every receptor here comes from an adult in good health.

The CDR3 here is CASSLHGNTIYF. The DNA for the CDR3 is TGTGCCAGCAGTTTACATGGAAACACCATATATTTT. The chain employs TRBV12-3 or TRBV12-4 and TRBJ1-3; D unresolved. The CDR3 covers 12 residues. The V and J ends lost 2 bases and 3 bases respectively, with 2 bases between them.

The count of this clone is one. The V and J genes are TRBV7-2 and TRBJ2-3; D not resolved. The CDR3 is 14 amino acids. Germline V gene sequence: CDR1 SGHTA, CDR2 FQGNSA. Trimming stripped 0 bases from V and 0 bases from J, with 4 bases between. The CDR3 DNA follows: TGTGCCAGCAGCTTAGCGGTGAGCACAGATACGCAGTATTTT. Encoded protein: CASSLAVSTDTQYF.

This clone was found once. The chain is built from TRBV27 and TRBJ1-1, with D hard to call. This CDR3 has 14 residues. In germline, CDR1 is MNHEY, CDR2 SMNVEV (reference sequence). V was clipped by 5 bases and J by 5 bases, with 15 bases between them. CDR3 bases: TGTGCCAGCAGTCCCTCCGTCTCACAGACTGAAGCTTTCTTT. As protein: CASSPSVSQTEAFF.

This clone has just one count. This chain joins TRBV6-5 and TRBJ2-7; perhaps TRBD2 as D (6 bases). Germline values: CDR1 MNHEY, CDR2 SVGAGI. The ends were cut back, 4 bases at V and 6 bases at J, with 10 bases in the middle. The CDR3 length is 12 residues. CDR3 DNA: TGTGCCAGCAGTTTTCAGGGAGGCGAGCAGTACTTC. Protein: CASSFQGGEQYF.

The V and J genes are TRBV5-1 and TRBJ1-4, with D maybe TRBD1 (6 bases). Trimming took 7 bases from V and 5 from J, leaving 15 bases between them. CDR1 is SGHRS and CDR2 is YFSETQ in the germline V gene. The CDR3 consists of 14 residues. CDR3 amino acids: CASRPGQVNEKLFF. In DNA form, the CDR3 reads TGCGCCAGCCGCCCGGGACAAGTAAATGAAAAACTGTTTTTT.